The present entry profiles one T cell receptor (beta chain) with its context. The sample comes from a study of blood T cell repertoires in COVID-19. Per the study methods: The assay estimated nucleated cells by amplifying reference gene primers. This table comes from immunoSEQ multiplex PCR, and its TCRdb copy is limited to in-frame clones, with some not included. Clonal size and the V and J genes are those of that table, whereas D and trimming came from the DNA. Of about 70,000 clones listed, roughly 86% were seen once; the top ten hold around 12%. V was clipped by 3 bases and J by 8 bases, with 16 bases between them. The CDR3 contains 13 residues. CDR1 GTSNPN and CDR2 SVGIG come from the germline V gene (reference sequence).

This receptor was identified in a human donor in a cohort sampled during active COVID-19. V and J are TRBV30 and TRBJ1-2; possible D gene TRBD1, 5 bases. The sequenced sample was peripheral blood. The CDR3 DNA reads TGTGCCTGGAGCTGGGATCGGGGGAGCGGCTACACCTTC. Translation: CAWSWDRGSGYTF. The variable domain in full, completed from reference TRBV30 and TRBJ1-2, reads SQTIHQWPATLVQPVGSPLSLECTVEGTSNPNLYWYRQAAGRGLQLLFYSVGIGQISSEVPQNLSASRPQDRQFILSSKKLLLSDSGFYLCAWSWDRGSGYTFGSGTRLTVV.